The clone carrying this T cell receptor beta chain was observed a handful of times. This CDR3 spans 14 amino acids. Germline CDR1 and CDR2: SGHAT and FQNNGV. Trimming removed 0 bases from V and 5 bases from J, with 7 bases in between. The data derive from a study of regulatory T cells in long-lasting Graves disease. Arm-PCR of CDR3 regions and iRepertoire HTBI primers were the basis on which TCR beta libraries were built. MiXCR was run by TCRdb on the multiplex PCR reads, yielding one entry per CDR3 protein. The sample has around 400,000 distinct CDR3 sequences, about 25% seen once. Time point of the sample: persistent/refractory GD, antithyroid drugs over 5 years with positive TRAb. From RNA extracted from PBMCs, the TCR library was made.

Sample: peripheral blood mononuclear cells (PBMCs), taken when the disease was refractory, from a patient treated with antithyroid drugs. This TCR was sampled from a female donor with Graves disease. This chain links TRBV11-2 with TRBJ2-2; no definite D call. In nucleotides, the CDR3 is TGTGCCAGCAGCTTAGAAAGCCTAACCGGGGAGCTGTTTTTT. It specifies CASSLESLTGELFF.